Only a few counts were recorded for the clone carrying this TCR beta chain. Patients with chemo-refractory metastatic non-small-cell lung cancer received focal radiation plus CTLA-4 blockade with ipilimumab. This sample is part of a study of radiotherapy plus CTLA-4 blockade in lung cancer. In the study overall: An objective response was seen in about 17% of patients, and disease control in about 31%.

Germline CDR1 MNHNS, CDR2 SASEGT. Germline trimming cut 6 bases from V and 2 bases from J; bases unmatched to any gene: 5. The CDR3 is 14 residues long. The assay was immunoSEQ multiplex PCR, and TCRdb's table has in-frame clones only and misses some. The sample contains approximately 98,000 clones, 82% of which appear only once. The sample here was peripheral blood, taken from a patient treated with radiotherapy plus ipilimumab. This TCR was recovered from a human donor with non-small cell lung cancer who had a partial response to radiotherapy plus ipilimumab. The chain recombines TRBV6-1 with TRBJ1-2; 8 bases line up with TRBD1. CDR3 region: CASSRDRTNYGYTF. DNA of the CDR3: TGTGCCAGCAGCCGGGACAGGACAAACTATGGCTACACCTTC.